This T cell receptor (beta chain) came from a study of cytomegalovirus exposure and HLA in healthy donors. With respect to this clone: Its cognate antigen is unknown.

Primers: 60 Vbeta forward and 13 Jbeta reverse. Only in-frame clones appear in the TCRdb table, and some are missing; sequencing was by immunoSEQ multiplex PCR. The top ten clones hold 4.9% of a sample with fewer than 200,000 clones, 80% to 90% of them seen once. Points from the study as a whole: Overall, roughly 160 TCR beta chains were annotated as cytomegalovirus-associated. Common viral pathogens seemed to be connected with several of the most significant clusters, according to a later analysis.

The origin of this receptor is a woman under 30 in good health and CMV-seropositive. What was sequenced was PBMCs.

The CDR3, as DNA: TGCGCCAGCAGCCAAGACAGGGGGCAGAATCAGCCCCAGCATTTT. Its translation: CASSQDRGQNQPQHF. V and J are TRBV4-3 and TRBJ1-5, with TRBD1 identical over 8 bases. Losses at the gene ends were 0 bases for V and 4 bases for J; bases not matched to a gene: 2. Germline CDR1 is LGHNA and CDR2 is YSLEER. This CDR3 is 15 amino acids long.